This T cell receptor (beta chain) derives from a study of beta chain features in type 1 diabetes. Expressed TCRB transcripts were sequenced, since all the RNA that had been isolated was reverse transcribed. This table comes from immunoSEQ multiplex PCR, and its TCRdb copy is limited to in-frame clones, with some not included. The sample includes around 44,000 clones, around 52% seen only once; the top ten take about 2.1%. There are a few counts of this clone. The sequenced material came from Tregs from blood. The TCR comes from a woman aged 18-35 years in good health.

CDR3 sequence: CASSTQGPGYGYTF. CDR3 bases: TGTGCCAGCAGCACACAGGGGCCGGGCTATGGCTACACCTTC. The J gene is TRBJ1-2, the V gene TRBV7-2, with 7 positions matching TRBD1. V shed 5 bases, J shed 4 bases, and the junction held 7 bases outside the gene matches. From germline, CDR1 is SGHTA and CDR2 FQGNSA. The CDR3 consists of 14 residues.